This paragraph covers one T cell receptor (beta chain) sequence. As for time point: cycle 4 day 1 (C4D1), after six to seven weeks of nivolumab. Every single patient, without exception, relapsed after autologous stem cell transplantation, and brentuximab vedotin exposure varied. Negative magnetic selection isolated CD4+ T cells from thawed PBMCs. Best responses were complete response, partial response or progressive disease. Profiling relied on immunoSEQ multiplex PCR, and the TCRdb table lists in-frame clones only, not all of them. The sample shows around 10,000 clones, around four fifths of them seen only once. This specimen comes from a study of PD-1 blockade in classical Hodgkin lymphoma. Germline lookup yields CDR1 GTSNPN and CDR2 SVGIG (reference sequence). This CDR3 has 12 amino acids. V lost 5 bases and J 3 bases, leaving 8 bases between the germline ends.

The source of this sequence is a human donor with classical Hodgkin lymphoma. The chain couples TRBV30 to TRBJ2-1; D is unclear. The material was CD4+ T cells from blood, obtained before the fourth cycle of nivolumab. As DNA, the CDR3 is TGTGCCTGGGGGTCAGACTACAATGAGCAGTTCTTC. This codes for CAWGSDYNEQFF.